The 28 T cell receptor beta chains in this list originate from one sample, sequenced in a study of control samples from healthy donors and cancer patients (dated by TCRdb to the early 2020s). Libraries were prepared through the immunoSEQ multiplex PCR assay. This immuneACCESS table, as held by TCRdb, lists in-frame sequences with V and J called but not all clones. Of the missing ones, under half trace to an unresolved V gene in checked studies; the others have no known cause. The sample table lists 120,000 or so clones, approximately 88% of them with a count of one. Around 3.5% of the sample goes to the ten largest clones. Specimen: PBMCs. All receptors come from a woman in her fifties or sixties with lung cancer.

V gene TRBV5-1 combines with J gene TRBJ1-1, with unresolved D. Trimming cost V 3 bases and J 4 bases, with 13 bases left between them. Germline V gene data show CDR1 as SGHRS and CDR2 as YFSETQ. The CDR3 length is 14 residues. In nucleotides, the CDR3 is TGCGCCAGCAGCTGGGGTACTGGGAGCACTGAAGCTTTCTTT. This encodes CASSWGTGSTEAFF.

The rearrangement links TRBV7-8 to TRBJ2-1; the match to TRBD2 covers 11 bases. The germline CDR1 and CDR2 sequences are SGHVS and FQNEAQ. Germline trimming cut 2 bases from V and 7 bases from J; bases unmatched to any gene: 10. The CDR3 has 17 amino acids. The CDR3 loop reads CASSLTILAGESNEQFF. The CDR3 nucleotides read TGTGCCAGCAGCTTAACGATACTAGCGGGAGAGTCTAATGAGCAGTTCTTC.

This CDR3 reads CAWTDRELYNSPLHF. CDR3 DNA: TGTGCCTGGACCGACAGGGAATTATATAATTCACCCCTCCACTTT. The rearrangement uses TRBV30 and TRBJ1-6, with 7 nucleotides matching TRBD1. Germline V gives CDR1 GTSNPN, CDR2 SVGIG (reference sequence). The junction had 7 bases not matched to a gene; V was cut back by 4 bases and J by 4 bases. The length of the CDR3 is 15 residues.

This chain connects TRBV7-9 to TRBJ1-3; D may be TRBD1 (5 bases). V was cut by 6 bases and J by 5 bases, with 11 bases left in between. There are 13 residues in the CDR3. The V gene's germline CDR1 is SEHNR and CDR2 FQNEAQ (reference sequence). In DNA form, the CDR3 reads TGTGCCAGCAGGCCGGGACTCAGAAACACCATATATTTT. It yields the protein CASRPGLRNTIYF.

The rearrangement links TRBV2 to TRBJ2-1; 9 bases are shared with TRBD1. Germline V gene data show CDR1 as SNHLY and CDR2 as FYNNEI. The CDR3 has 17 amino acids. Trimming at V came to 4 bases and at J to 3 bases, leaving 10 bases not matched to a gene. The CDR3 sequence: CASSGVADRGFYNEQFF. Written as DNA, the CDR3 is TGTGCCAGCAGTGGGGTGGCTGACAGGGGGTTCTACAATGAGCAGTTCTTC.

The V gene is TRBV10-3, the J gene TRBJ2-3, with D possibly called TRBD1 or TRBD2 (5 bases each). Trimming stripped 0 bases from V and 2 bases from J, with 12 bases between. Germline-derived CDR1 and CDR2 are ENHRY and SYGVKD. The CDR3 sequence is 16 residues long. The CDR3 sequence is CAISESGVPTTDTQYF. CDR3 bases: TGTGCCATCAGTGAGTCGGGGGTTCCCACCACAGATACGCAGTATTTT.

This chain connects TRBV5-1 to TRBJ2-1, with 11 bases matching TRBD1. Germline CDR1 is SGHRS and CDR2 is YFSETQ. The V segment lost 4 bases and the J segment 7 bases; nucleotides outside the gene matches: 4. The CDR3 runs to 14 residues. The CDR3 sequence: CASSGGQGVNEQFF. CDR3 nucleotide sequence: TGCGCCAGCAGCGGGGGACAGGGGGTTAATGAGCAGTTCTTC.

This clone was observed once. This chain connects TRBV6-5 to TRBJ2-7, with TRBD2 identical over 10 bases. This CDR3 is built from 15 residues. J lost 6 bases, V lost 6 bases, and 11 bases had no gene match. Germline lookup yields CDR1 MNHEY and CDR2 SVGAGI. The CDR3 DNA is TGTGCCAGCAGCCGAAGCGGGAGGGTTAACCTCGAGCAGTACTTC. It translates to CASSRSGRVNLEQYF.

The CDR3 loop reads CASSRRQGLEYGYTF. CDR3 in DNA: TGTGCCAGCAGTCGGAGACAGGGGTTAGAATATGGCTACACCTTC. V gene TRBV6-6 combines with J gene TRBJ1-2; 8 bases fit TRBD1. The germline V gene encodes CDR1 MNHNY and CDR2 SVGAGI (reference sequence). The V gene end was trimmed by 5 bases and the J gene end by 5 bases; junction bases not matched to a gene: 10. This CDR3 contains 15 residues.

The chain joins TRBV6-5 to TRBJ1-1, with TRBD1 matching over 10 bases. The CDR3 length is 12 residues. V lost 8 bases and J lost 9; bases outside the gene matches: 6. The germline gives CDR1 MNHEY, CDR2 SVGAGI. The CDR3 here is CASWGQGTKAFF. The CDR3 DNA is TGTGCCAGCTGGGGACAGGGGACCAAAGCTTTCTTT.

This chain links TRBV9 with TRBJ1-1; 7 bases line up with TRBD1. V trimming: 3 bases; J trimming: 1 base; junction bases outside the gene matches: 12. The CDR3 loop spans 17 amino acids. Germline V gives CDR1 SGDLS, CDR2 YYNGEE. The CDR3 DNA sequence: TGTGCCAGCAGCGCAGGCAGGGGGGAGGGTTCGAACACTGAAGCTTTCTTT. It codes for CASSAGRGEGSNTEAFF.

This clone has more than one count but fewer than ten. CDR3 DNA: TGTGCCAGCTCACCATGGGCTCCGGGACAGGGGGCGAACACTGAAGCTTTCTTT. It specifies CASSPWAPGQGANTEAFF. V is TRBV18 and J is TRBJ1-1, with TRBD1 identical over 12 bases. The CDR3 consists of 18 residues. CDR1 and CDR2 (germline): KGHSH, LQKENI. J was trimmed by 1 base and V by 2 bases; bases with no gene match: 8.

This clone was seen once. The chain links TRBV3-1 (or the pseudogene TRBV3-2) to TRBJ2-2; TRBD2 aligns across 10 bases. Germline CDR1 LGHDT, CDR2 YNNKEL (reference sequence). The ends lost 8 bases at V and 6 bases at J; junction bases unmatched: 9. CDR3 length: 15 residues. The CDR3 here is CASGLAGVFAGELFF. The CDR3 DNA is TGTGCCAGCGGCCTAGCGGGAGTATTCGCCGGGGAGCTGTTTTTT.

The rearrangement joins TRBV30 to TRBJ1-5; 8 bases agree with TRBD1. The CDR3 has 13 amino acids. CDR1 and CDR2 (germline): GTSNPN, SVGIG (reference sequence). J was trimmed by 5 bases and V by 4 bases; bases with no gene match: 4. The CDR3 loop is CAWTRGRDQPQHF. CDR3 coding DNA: TGTGCCTGGACCAGGGGGCGCGATCAGCCCCAGCATTTT.

The chain couples TRBV20-1 to TRBJ2-7; D ambiguous. Germline CDR1 and CDR2: DFQATT and SNEGSKA (reference sequence). There are 11 residues in the CDR3. Between the trimmed V and J ends, which lost 5 bases and 5 bases, there was a span of 10 bases. The CDR3 sequence is CSAGYMDEQYF. The CDR3 nucleotides read TGCAGTGCTGGGTACATGGACGAGCAGTACTTC.

The V and J genes are TRBV4-3 and TRBJ1-2; 8 bases fit TRBD1. The CDR3 is 16 residues long. Germline trimming cut 0 bases from V and 5 bases from J; bases unmatched to any gene: 8. Germline CDR1 reads LGHNA; CDR2 reads YSLEER. CDR3 nucleotide sequence: TGCGCCAGCAGCCAAGACGGGCAGGGGGCGAGGTATGGCTACACCTTC. Amino acid sequence: CASSQDGQGARYGYTF.

The gene calls are TRBV10-3 and TRBJ2-5; D perhaps matches TRBD1 (5 bases). Between the trimmed V and J ends, which lost 10 bases and 1 base, there was a span of 13 bases. CDR1 and CDR2 from the germline V gene are ENHRY and SYGVKD. The CDR3 runs 13 residues. CDR3 sequence: CATLRAAQETQYF. The CDR3 DNA follows: TGTGCCACCCTCAGGGCGGCCCAAGAGACCCAGTACTTC.

This sequence joins TRBV7-2 and TRBJ1-1, with D hard to call. The CDR3 is made up of 15 amino acids. Trimming removed 5 bases from V and 1 base from J, with 14 bases in between. Germline V gene data show CDR1 as SGHTA and CDR2 as FQGNSA. The CDR3 nucleotides are TGTGCCAGCAGCCCAGGCGCCTTGTCGAACACTGAAGCTTTCTTT. This gives the protein CASSPGALSNTEAFF.

The chain joins TRBV15 to TRBJ1-3; D is unresolved. V was trimmed by 1 base and J by 7 bases, leaving 11 bases between them. The CDR3 totals 14 residues. The V gene's germline CDR1 is LNHNV and CDR2 YYDKDF (reference sequence). The CDR3 spells CATSRGGNGNTIYF. CDR3 coding DNA: TGTGCCACCAGCAGAGGAGGGAATGGGAACACCATATATTTT.

The chain is built from TRBV5-1 and TRBJ1-4, with no clear D. Trimming shortened V by 5 bases and J by 3 bases, and 14 bases separated the two germline ends. CDR3 length equals 15 residues. Germline CDR1 is SGHRS and CDR2 is YFSETQ. The CDR3 DNA follows: TGCGCCAGCAGTCAGACTAGCGCGGCTAATGAAAAACTGTTTTTT. Its translation: CASSQTSAANEKLFF.

The chain joins TRBV2 to TRBJ1-4; D might be TRBD1 (6 bases). CDR1 and CDR2 (germline): SNHLY, FYNNEI. V was shortened by 2 bases and J by 8 bases, with 12 bases between the two germline ends. CDR3 size: 14 residues. In DNA, the CDR3 is TGTGCCAGCAGTGAAAACAGGGCAGGCGAAAAACTGTTTTTT. Its translation: CASSENRAGEKLFF.

This clone was counted a single time. The V and J genes are TRBV14 and TRBJ1-1; D uncertain. V was clipped by 8 bases and J by 5 bases, with 9 bases between them. This CDR3 has 11 residues. The germline CDR1 and CDR2 sequences are SGHDN and FVKESK. For the CDR3, the DNA is TGTGCCAGCTCCACCATGACTGAAGCTTTCTTT. It specifies CASSTMTEAFF.

The table lists this clone with a few counts. The chain couples TRBV19 to TRBJ1-6, with no clear D. The CDR3 contains 16 residues. CDR1 and CDR2 (germline): LNHDA, SQIVND (reference sequence). V lost 5 bases and J 4 bases, leaving 15 bases between the germline ends. The CDR3 region is CASSLRDSPYNSPLHF. CDR3 bases: TGTGCCAGTAGTTTGAGGGATTCCCCGTATAATTCACCCCTCCACTTT.

This clone appeared once. The chain joins TRBV6-6 to TRBJ1-5; tentatively, D is TRBD1 (6 bases). Germline CDR1 is MNHNY and CDR2 is SVGAGI (reference sequence). The germline V and J ends were trimmed by 6 bases and 3 bases, with 15 bases remaining between them. This CDR3 spans 15 amino acids. The CDR3: CASRGWGAFNQPQHF. The CDR3 DNA reads as TGTGCCAGCAGAGGGTGGGGGGCCTTCAATCAGCCCCAGCATTTT.

The rearrangement joins TRBV5-5 to TRBJ1-2; no definite D call. The CDR3 has 14 residues. Trimming cost V 6 bases and J 4 bases, with 16 bases left between them. Per germline, CDR1 SGHKS and CDR2 YYEKEE (reference sequence). The CDR3 sequence is CASTFIPGPYGYTF. The CDR3 region has the DNA TGTGCCAGCACCTTCATCCCCGGGCCCTATGGCTACACCTTC.

This sequence joins TRBV6-4 and TRBJ2-1; tentatively, D is TRBD2 (6 bases). CDR3 size: 12 residues. V lost 0 bases and J 14 bases, leaving 11 bases between the germline ends. The germline CDR1 and CDR2 sequences are MRHNA and SNTAGT. CDR3 sequence: CASSDSKRGKFF. CDR3 sequence (DNA): TGTGCCAGCAGTGACTCGAAACGGGGGAAGTTCTTC.

The CDR3 DNA sequence: TGTGCCAGCAGTTCACAGGGGTATGGCTACACCTTC. Its translation is CASSSQGYGYTF. The J gene is TRBJ1-2, the V gene TRBV6-2 or TRBV6-3; 7 bases match TRBD1. The length of the CDR3 is 12 residues. Germline V gives CDR1 MNHEY, CDR2 SVGEGT. V gave up 4 bases and J gave up 5 bases; unmatched junction bases: 1.

The rearrangement joins TRBV18 to TRBJ1-1; D may be TRBD1 (6 bases). Germline values: CDR1 KGHSH, CDR2 LQKENI. The CDR3 consists of 14 residues. The V and J ends lost 3 bases and 4 bases respectively, with 12 bases between them. The CDR3 reads CASSPLTGGTEAFF. In DNA, the CDR3 is TGTGCCAGCTCACCCCTGACAGGAGGCACTGAAGCTTTCTTT. Filled out from reference TRBV18 and TRBJ1-1, the complete variable domain reads NAGVMQNPRHLVRRRGQEARLRCSPMKGHSHVYWYRQLPEEGLKFMVYLQKENIIDESGMPKERFSAEFPKEGPSILRIQQVVRGDSAAYFCASSPLTGGTEAFFGQGTRLTVV.